This T cell receptor (beta chain) is drawn from a study of human thymus T cells. Assay: immunoSEQ multiplex PCR; the TCRdb copy retains only in-frame clones and omits some. The table lists 45,000 to 50,000 clones, more than 85% of them singletons, with over 0.15% in the top ten. The sequenced material came from blood. This receptor was identified in a girl under three years old with a congenital heart defect but otherwise immunologically healthy.

CDR3 DNA: TGTGCCAGCTGCCCGGGAGGGCGTTACGAGCAGTACTTC. Translating gives CASCPGGRYEQYF. The V gene is TRBV28, the J gene TRBJ2-7, with 8 positions matching TRBD2. CDR3 size: 13 residues. Germline lookup yields CDR1 MDHEN and CDR2 SYDVKM. Losses at the gene ends were 8 bases for V and 4 bases for J; bases not matched to a gene: 7.